This TCR beta chain stems from a study of metastatic and nonmetastatic thyroid tumors. Study overall: Both malignant and benign thyroid patients supplied peripheral blood and tumor or nodule tissue samples, across which the repertoires of these patients were then compared.

CDR1 is KGHSH and CDR2 is LQKENI in the germline V gene. V gave up 4 bases and J gave up 7 bases; unmatched junction bases: 4. The CDR3 is 14 residues long. In the authors' methods: Researchers built a distant-metastasis classifier for papillary thyroid cancer that drew on CDR3 differences across clinicopathological groups. TCRdb re-clonotyped the PCR reads via MiXCR. The V and J calls and clone size are TCRdb's, not the authors'. There are 30,000 to 40,000 clones in the sample; roughly a sixth occur only once, and around 12% lies in the top ten. Study observations and caveats: Reported TCR beta diversity, measured in blood and tumor, was significantly higher for malignant thyroid tumors than for benign nodules.

The entire patient cohort was treatment-naive prior to thyroid surgery. The table lists this clone with many counts. What it recognizes is unknown. This chain connects TRBV18 to TRBJ1-6; TRBD1 matches at 7 bases. Sequences were obtained from blood. This clonotype originated in a male donor with papillary thyroid cancer or a benign thyroid nodule (not recorded which). Some clones in this sample may be carry-over from other donors' samples. In DNA, the CDR3 is TGTGCCAGCTCACAGGACAGGCTCAATTCACCCCTCCACTTT. Protein sequence: CASSQDRLNSPLHF. Drawing the rest from reference TRBV18 and TRBJ1-6, the complete variable domain is NAGVMQNPRHLVRRRGQEARLRCSPMKGHSHVYWYRQLPEEGLKFMVYLQKENIIDESGMPKERFSAEFPKEGPSILRIQQVVRGDSAAYFCASSQDRLNSPLHFGNGTRLTVT.